This T cell receptor beta chain was identified during a study of blood T cell repertoires in COVID-19. Which cohort a participant joined came from the clinical history participants gave. Trimming left V 4 bases short and J 5 bases short, with 18 bases between. Germline CDR1 is SGHNT and CDR2 is YYREEE (reference sequence). This CDR3 comprises 15 residues. Repertoires were generated with immunoSEQ multiplex PCR, while TCRdb's copy carries only in-frame clones and drops some. The repertoire holds hundreds of thousands of clones, 85% seen once, with 18% in the top ten. The chain joins TRBV5-4 to TRBJ1-2; tentative D call: TRBD1 (5 bases). This clonotype was obtained from a man in his forties or fifties who had recovered from COVID-19. The specimen was PBMCs or T cells enriched from blood (not recorded which). CDR3 loop: CASSTRGGVGYGYTF. DNA for the CDR3: TGTGCCAGCAGCACACGTGGGGGGGTCGGGTATGGCTACACCTTC.